This TCR beta chain was retrieved from a study of siplizumab effects on memory and regulatory T cells (dated by TCRdb to the late 2010s). About the full investigation: The study looked at the effect of siplizumab, an anti-CD2 antibody, on alloreactive T-cell subsets in allogeneic mixed lymphocyte reactions made from human PBMCs. Overall study results and their limits: Unstimulated naive T cells appeared to be more diverse than memory T cells, and naive cells seemed to make a substantial contribution to the alloresponse. A naive or memory phenotype could not be assigned to roughly 80-97% of proliferating CD4+ or CD8+ clones. Siplizumab significantly reduced the cumulative frequency of alloreactive sequences traceable to unstimulated CD4+ memory T cells. Because sequences at frequencies below about 10^-5 were poorly captured, only a minor fraction of alloreactive clones could be mapped back to unstimulated subsets. Among mappable alloreactive CD4+ clones, an average Treg-derived fraction of roughly 71% was observed with siplizumab, compared with approximately 25% in control reactions. The suppressive function of proliferating Tregs from siplizumab cultures was not functionally confirmed.

Unstimulated CD4+ memory cells were also sequenced in three donor pairs, together with CD4+ naive, CD8+ TEMRA, CD8+ naive and CD8+ effector memory subsets. Sorted unstimulated T cells, along with proliferating T cells recovered from mixed lymphocyte reactions, underwent TCRbeta CDR3 sequencing. Fresh whole blood from fewer than twelve HLA-typed healthy donors was used to isolate PBMCs. Library prep was done by the immunoSEQ multiplex PCR assay. Roughly 100,000 TCR templates per sample were assayed on the deep sequencing platform. Genomic DNA extracted from sorted T cells was used for TCRbeta CDR3 sequencing. In the original analysis: Clonal analysis of TCRbeta CDR3 data was done in the R programming language. Alloreactive CD4+ and CD8+ clones were identified by comparing unstimulated samples to CFSE-low samples taken after the reaction. Regulatory or non-regulatory origin of alloreactive CD4+ clones was assigned by matching sequences to the sorted unstimulated Treg and non-Treg repertoires. As stored in TCRdb, this immuneACCESS dataset retains in-frame rearrangements with V and J assigned. A fraction of the clones does not appear; measured against another copy, unresolved V genes explain less than half of the discrepancy, and the remainder lacks a known reason. D and trimming were read from the DNA, whereas the V and J calls and clone size are those reported in that table. The sample has about 56,000 clones on record, about 97% of them singletons. The biggest ten clones account for approximately 1% of the sample.

Trimmed from V: 1 base; trimmed from J: 7 bases; junction bases lacking a gene match: 5. The CDR3 goes from the cysteine to the phenylalanine over 14 residues. The retained sequence is limited to the CDR3, 42 bases, with the frame set at the first base. From a lookup of the germline V gene, CDR1 and CDR2 are SGHDT and YYEEEE. For this clone: Its cognate antigen has yet to be identified. Within one base of it there is no much larger clone, and no base qualities were kept.

The sequence derives from a human donor in good health. The receptor chain draws on TRBV5-6 and TRBJ2-1, with 7 bases in between that match TRBD2. The sample taken for sequencing was naive CD8+ T cells sorted from blood. The label giving this sample's cell subset or site can be read as: unstimulated naive T cells. The CDR3 has the sequence CASSLQLASNEQFF. The DNA reads as follows: TGTGCCAGCAGCTTGCAACTAGCGAGTAATGAGCAGTTCTTC. The reference TRBV5-6 and TRBJ2-1 proteins fill in what lies around the CDR3, so the full variable domain reads DAGVTQSPTHLIKTRGQQVTLRCSPKSGHDTVSWYQQALGQGPQFIFQYYEEEERQRGNFPDRFSGHQFPNYSSELNVNALLLGDSALYLCASSLQLASNEQFFGPGTRLTVL.